The rows below give T cell receptor beta chains drawn from one sample of a study of blood T cells in healthy people across ages. MiXCR was run by TCRdb on the 5' RACE reads, yielding one entry per CDR3 protein. The table shows more than 500,000 distinct CDR3 sequences, with 25% to 35% occurring only once. In addition, the sample was reused for a study of T cells of mothers and their children.

The material sequenced was blood. Receptor source: a boy aged 2 to 9 in good health. Both conserved end residues are part of each CDR3. D genes are given only for firm matches. Expanded clones get a size class; other rows say once, few or many, or leave the size out.

v_call: TRBV7-2; j_call: TRBJ2-2; clone_size: many; d_call: -; cdr3_aa: CASSLDGTNTGELFF; cdr3_nt: TGTGCCAGCAGCTTAGACGGCACTAACACCGGGGAGCTGTTTTTT
v_call: TRBV20-1; j_call: TRBJ2-3; clone_size: few; d_call: -; cdr3_aa: CSAISPGTDTQYF; cdr3_nt: TGCAGTGCTATAAGCCCTGGCACAGATACGCAGTATTTT
v_call: TRBV9; j_call: TRBJ2-3; clone_size: -; d_call: -; cdr3_aa: CASSVGPLANADTQYF; cdr3_nt: TGTGCCAGCAGCGTAGGGCCTCTAGCTAACGCAGATACGCAGTATTTT
v_call: TRBV12-3/TRBV12-4; j_call: TRBJ1-1; clone_size: few; d_call: TRBD1; cdr3_aa: CASSLLDRGIAFF; cdr3_nt: TGTGCCAGCAGTTTACTGGACAGGGGAATAGCTTTCTTT
v_call: TRBV9; j_call: TRBJ1-2; clone_size: few; d_call: TRBD1; cdr3_aa: CASSVTGDLDGYTF; cdr3_nt: TGTGCCAGCAGCGTTACAGGGGATCTGGATGGCTACACCTTC
v_call: TRBV20-1; j_call: TRBJ2-5; clone_size: -; d_call: TRBD2; cdr3_aa: CSAELAGGLKTQYF; cdr3_nt: TGCAGTGCGGAGCTAGCGGGGGGGCTTAAGACCCAGTACTTC
v_call: TRBV7-6; j_call: TRBJ2-6; clone_size: few; d_call: -; cdr3_aa: CASSLESQSGANVLTF; cdr3_nt: TGTGCCAGCAGCTTAGAGTCTCAGTCCGGGGCCAACGTCCTGACTTTC
v_call: TRBV12-3/TRBV12-4; j_call: TRBJ1-3; clone_size: few; d_call: -; cdr3_aa: CASSGFLYSGNTIYF; cdr3_nt: TGTGCCAGCTCTGGTTTTCTCTACTCTGGAAACACCATATATTTT
v_call: TRBV12-3/TRBV12-4; j_call: TRBJ2-5; clone_size: few; d_call: TRBD2; cdr3_aa: CASSSPGTSGRGLQETQYF; cdr3_nt: TGTGCCAGCAGTTCCCCCGGGACTAGCGGGAGGGGCCTTCAAGAGACCCAGTACTTC
v_call: TRBV13; j_call: TRBJ1-2; clone_size: once; d_call: -; cdr3_aa: CASSLPDRFSGYTF; cdr3_nt: TGTGCCAGCAGCTTGCCTGACAGATTTAGTGGCTACACCTTC
v_call: TRBV9; j_call: TRBJ2-2; clone_size: -; d_call: -; cdr3_aa: CASSSTGVFGELFF; cdr3_nt: TGTGCCAGCAGCTCCACCGGGGTCTTCGGGGAGCTGTTTTTT
v_call: TRBV5-6; j_call: TRBJ1-2; clone_size: few; d_call: TRBD1; cdr3_aa: CASSLRGQAGGYTF; cdr3_nt: TGTGCCAGCAGCCTCAGGGGGCAGGCAGGTGGCTACACCTTC